These 3 T cell receptor beta chains were sequenced from one sample in a study of siplizumab effects on memory and regulatory T cells (dated by TCRdb to the late 2010s). The library relied on the immunoSEQ multiplex PCR assay. The clones in this table, taken by TCRdb from immuneACCESS, are in-frame only. Not every clone is retained; where verified, under half of the shortfall comes from an unresolved V gene, and the cause of the rest is unknown. Within this sample are around 78,000 clones, with about 90% of them counted one time only. The ten most abundant clones make up approximately 30% of the sample. Material for sequencing was CD8+ T cells sorted from blood. These receptors were taken from a human donor in good health.

The rearrangement joins TRBV5-1 to TRBJ1-3; D uncertain. The CDR3 extends over 14 amino acids. CDR1 and CDR2 from the germline V gene are SGHRS and YFSETQ. Between the trimmed V and J ends, which lost 0 bases and 0 bases, there was a span of 4 bases. CDR3 sequence: CASSLASSGNTIYF. For the CDR3, the DNA is TGCGCCAGCAGCTTGGCGAGCTCTGGAAACACCATATATTTT. Filled out from reference TRBV5-1 and TRBJ1-3, the complete variable domain reads KAGVTQTPRYLIKTRGQQVTLSCSPISGHRSVSWYQQTPGQGLQFLFEYFSETQRNKGNFPGRFSGRQFSNSRSEMNVSTLELGDSALYLCASSLASSGNTIYFGEGSWLTVV.

This chain joins TRBV10-2 and TRBJ2-3, with 7 nucleotides matching TRBD2. J gave up 5 bases and V 8 bases, and 7 bases lay outside the gene matches. CDR3 length equals 13 residues. The V gene's germline CDR1 is WSHSY and CDR2 SAAADI. As DNA, the CDR3 is TGCGCCAGCCTAAGCGGGAAGGTAGATACGCAGTATTTT. It codes for CASLSGKVDTQYF.

J is TRBJ1-4 and V is TRBV4-1, with 9 bases aligning to TRBD1. The CDR3 has 18 residues. Germline values: CDR1 MGHRA, CDR2 YSYEKL. The V gene end was trimmed by 4 bases and the J gene end by 0 bases; junction bases not matched to a gene: 9. CDR3 nucleotides: TGCGCCAGCAGCCCAGGACAGGGGCTAGGGGCAACTAATGAAAAACTGTTTTTT. This translates into CASSPGQGLGATNEKLFF.